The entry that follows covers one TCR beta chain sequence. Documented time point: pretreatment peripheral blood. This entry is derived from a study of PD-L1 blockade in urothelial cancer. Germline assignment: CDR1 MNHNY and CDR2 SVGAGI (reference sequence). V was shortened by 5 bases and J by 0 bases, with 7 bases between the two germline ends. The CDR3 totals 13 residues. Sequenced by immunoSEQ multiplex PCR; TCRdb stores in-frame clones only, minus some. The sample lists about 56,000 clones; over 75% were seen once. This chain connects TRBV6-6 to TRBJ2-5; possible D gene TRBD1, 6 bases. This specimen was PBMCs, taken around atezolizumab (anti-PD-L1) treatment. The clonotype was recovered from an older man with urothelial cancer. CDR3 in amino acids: CASSKGDQETQYF. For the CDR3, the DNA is TGTGCCAGCAGTAAGGGGGACCAAGAGACCCAGTACTTC.